This TCR beta chain was obtained from a study of blood T cell repertoires in COVID-19. Study-wide context: PBMCs, B-cell-depleted T cells, or T cells were the source of the cDNA or gDNA that made up the material.

The Seattle patients joined while their infection was active and were tracked longitudinally afterward. Authors' data handling: Reference gene primer amplification gave estimated nucleated cell counts. Method: immunoSEQ multiplex PCR; TCRdb's copy keeps in-frame clones and lacks some. V and J calls and clone size follow that table, whereas D and trimming were derived from the DNA. The data contain 150,000 to 180,000 clones, roughly 84% of them singletons. From germline, CDR1 is GTSNPN and CDR2 SVGIG (reference sequence). The J segment lost 0 bases and the V segment lost 7 bases, leaving 4 bases of the junction unmatched. The CDR3 is made up of 15 amino acids.

The sequence derives from a woman aged 60-75 years with COVID-19, enrolled during active disease. Sample: peripheral blood. The chain joins TRBV30 to TRBJ2-6; 9 nucleotides align to TRBD1. The CDR3 DNA sequence: TGTGCCTCCGGGACAGGGTACTCTGGGGCCAACGTCCTGACTTTC. Translating it yields CASGTGYSGANVLTF.